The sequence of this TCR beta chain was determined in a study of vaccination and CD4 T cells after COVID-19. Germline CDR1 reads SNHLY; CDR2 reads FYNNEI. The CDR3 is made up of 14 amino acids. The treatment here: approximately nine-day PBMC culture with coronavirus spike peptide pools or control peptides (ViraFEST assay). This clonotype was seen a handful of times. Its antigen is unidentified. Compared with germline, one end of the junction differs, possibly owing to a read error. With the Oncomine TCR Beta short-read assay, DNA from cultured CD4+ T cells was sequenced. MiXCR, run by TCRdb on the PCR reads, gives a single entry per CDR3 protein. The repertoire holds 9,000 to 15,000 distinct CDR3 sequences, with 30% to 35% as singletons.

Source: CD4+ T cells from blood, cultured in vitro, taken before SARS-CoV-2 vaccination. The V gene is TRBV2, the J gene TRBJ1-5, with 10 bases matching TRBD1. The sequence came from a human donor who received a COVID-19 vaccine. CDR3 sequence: CASRPRTGGLNLYF. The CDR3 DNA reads TGTGCCAGCAGGCCGAGGACAGGGGGACTCAATCTGTATTTT. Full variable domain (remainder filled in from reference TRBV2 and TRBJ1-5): EPEVTQTPSHQVTQMGQEVILRCVPISNHLYFYWYRQILGQKVEFLVSFYNNEISEKSEIFDDQFSVERPDGSNFTLKIRSTKLEDSAMYFCASRPRTGGLNLYFGDGTRLSIL.